The present TCR beta chain was sequenced within a study of cytomegalovirus exposure and HLA in healthy donors (dated by TCRdb to about 2017). Broadly, across the study: An earlier analysis of approximately 640 of the donors reported about 290 Gb of sequence data and some 120 million unique TCR beta sequences from roughly 200 million T cells. An early release that covered roughly 600 HLA-typed donors contained approximately 300 gigabases of sequencing data and around 85 million unique TCR sequences. Class I and class II HLA loci were covered by the typing at four-digit resolution. Because of strong linkage in the cohort, roughly five DR-DQ haplotypes were treated as single units for association and clustering. Genome-wide SNP genotypes for about 55% of the roughly 670 donors were used in a later genetic analysis, which treated that subset as a discovery cohort. Rather than drawing on any new phenotypic data, the later analysis identified candidate immune exposures from TCR beta sequences and the way those sequences occurred across donors. An earlier analysis of several hundred of the donors applied high-throughput TCR beta sequencing to assess whether each TCR beta V gene segment acted as functional or pseudogenic. A later analysis re-examined previously published TCR beta repertoires from roughly 720 donors and added high-resolution HLA genotyping to investigate patterns of TCR occurrence. The study aimed to test whether cataloging public T cell receptors could reveal signatures of past pathogen exposure. Typing coverage differed by locus: A, B, C, DRB1 and DQB1 were typed in roughly 629-630 donors, DQA1 in around 500, DPA1 in 600 to 610, and DPB1 in approximately 450. Besides the first cohort of approximately 710 subjects, a separate validation cohort made up of 120 or so different subjects was used. All discovery cohort repertoires had been generated using a single sequencing platform. The study used immunosequencing to profile the T cell repertoires of approximately 640 subjects and linked those repertoires to cytomegalovirus serostatus. Donor age, sex, ethnicity and CMV serostatus were compiled together with the repertoire data. To predict cytomegalovirus infection status, the study brought together high-throughput TCR immunosequencing, statistical association of individual TCRs with disease status, and machine learning. On average, roughly 250,000 unique TCR beta nucleotide sequences were sequenced per donor among a few hundred genotyped donors of the cohort, with about 19% of those sequences being non-productive. Of the roughly 400 genotyped donors, about 80% fell in the genetic ancestry cluster associated with self-reported Caucasian donors.

The CDR3, from cysteine to phenylalanine, totals 15 residues. Just CDR3 DNA is preserved here, 45 bases in frame from base 1. Trimming leaves V shorter by 6 bases and J shorter by 4 bases, with the junction holding 3 bases beyond the gene matches. In the germline V gene (reference sequence), CDR1 corresponds to WNHNN and CDR2 to SYGVQD. The cohort was made up of around 720 healthy bone marrow donors. All cohort members were sampled while nominally healthy, although unrecorded immune exposures were likely present. The donor tested CMV seropositive and was one of the 289 seropositive cohort members. A peripheral blood sample was collected from each donor, and TCR beta sequencing was performed on peripheral blood mononuclear cells. Genomic DNA extraction from the blood cell samples was performed with the Qiagen DNeasy Blood Extraction Kit. Libraries were built with the immunoSEQ multiplex PCR assay. For the multiplex PCR, a mixture combining 60 forward primers for TCR Vbeta segments and 13 reverse primers for TCR Jbeta segments was used. The CDR3 region of rearranged TCR beta genes was amplified from genomic DNA by a multiplex PCR assay. The amplified TCR beta libraries were sequenced on the Illumina HiSeq System as 87-base-pair reads. The paper's processing steps were these. In a later analysis, roughly 80 million unique TCR beta chains were counted across the 690 or so repertoires, and around 10 million of these chains were shared by at least two donors. To remove PCR and sequencing errors, raw reads were error-corrected and collapsed into unique sequences using a nearest-neighbor algorithm that merged closely related sequences. Alignment of CDR3 sequences to IMGT reference sequences was used to assign V, D and J gene segments. For a sequence to be retained, at least a six-nucleotide match to both a V gene segment and a J gene segment was required. A rearrangement was called productive if the CDR3 had no stop codons and remained in frame with V and J, and every other rearrangement was called non-productive. CDR3 was defined by IMGT convention, running from the second conserved V-encoded cysteine to the conserved J-encoded phenylalanine. Sequences without an unambiguous match to a single V gene segment were excluded from the earlier analysis of 450 to 750 of the donors. In an earlier analysis of about 590 of the donors, a V segment was called functional when productive rearrangements were above 56.7%, and segregating when the standard deviation between donors exceeded 5%. A statistical classification framework was built for diagnosing cytomegalovirus status from the catalog of TCR beta chain sequences. In a later analysis, V and J genes were assigned by comparing TCR nucleotide sequences against IMGT/GENE-DB human TR gene sequences. The TCRdist pipeline was used in a later analysis to assign CDR3 sequences and most-parsimonious VDJ recombination scenarios. In a later analysis, each TCR beta chain was defined by its CDR3 amino acid sequence together with its V-gene family, and reads lacking a unique V-gene family were excluded. A later analysis removed several hundred highly shared, low-generation-probability nucleotide sequences to deal with suspected cross-contamination and a sequencing artifact. A later analysis calculated a clonal expansion index for each public chain from normalized within-repertoire ranks of inferred template counts. A later analysis computed generation probabilities with a VDJ recombination model fitted to out-of-frame rearrangements, and checked the results against IGoR. A later analysis scored TCR-TCR, TCR-HLA and TCR-CMV co-occurrence with hypergeometric tests, applying a repertoire-size bias correction to TCR pairs. In a later analysis, false discovery rates were estimated by permuting HLA or CMV assignments 20 times. In a later analysis, co-occurring TCRs were grouped using DBSCAN, and TCRdist sequence similarity was added for clustering within HLA-allele-positive subsets. Repertoires with fewer than 30,000 or more than 120,000 public chains, plus five repertoires with anomalous nucleotide sharing, were excluded from co-occurrence clustering. This immuneACCESS table, as held by TCRdb, lists in-frame sequences with V and J called but not all clones. Of the missing ones, under half trace to an unresolved V gene in checked studies; the others have no known cause. From that table come the V and J calls and clone size; the DNA was used to work out D and trimming. Across this sample there are over 50,000 clones, with more than 60% seen only once. The leading ten clones occupy roughly 50% of the sample.

On this clone: Its target antigen remains unknown. Nothing much larger sits one base from this clone, and base qualities are not available.

On the study overall, not on this receptor specifically: An association between a missense DCLRE1C variant and V-gene and J-gene trimming of TCR beta chains was found in a later genetic analysis and replicated in an independent cohort. A cluster of highly shared sequence variants was judged likely to be a technical artifact of the sequencing pipeline. In a later analysis, about 17,000 TCR beta sequences were associated with specific HLA alleles at a false discovery rate of 0.05. Most CMV-associated TCR beta chains appeared to be HLA-restricted in a later analysis, and the HLA associations seemed to be driven largely by CMV exposure. The study listed 164 TCR beta chains as associated with cytomegalovirus. In a later genetic analysis, fewer N-insertions in productive TCRs were reported among donors in an Asian-associated ancestry cluster than the approximately 710-donor mean. Cytomegalovirus status was reported to be diagnosed by the classifier with high specificity and sensitivity in both the original and validation cohorts. Most TCR sequences were observed very rarely across donors, whereas some public TCRs were present in many individuals. The earlier analysis of approximately 590 of the donors excluded some 15 rarely observed V segments, including chromosome 9 orphons, because counts were too low. In an earlier analysis of approximately 590 of the donors, most TCR beta V segments appeared in productive rearrangements about 90% or about 30% of the time, broadly matching IMGT annotations. The only immune exposure information available for the cohort was CMV serostatus. Because HLA typing was unavailable for some donors at each locus, only the typed subset was used in association tests. Only TCR beta chains were sequenced in this cohort, and the absence of alpha or paired-chain data limited detectable features. Assigning TCR associations to individual alleles was difficult when HLA alleles, especially DR and DQ, strongly co-occurred. A few of the identified cytomegalovirus-associated TCR beta chains were confirmed in vitro to be specific for cytomegalovirus antigens. In a later analysis, several top co-occurrence clusters were reported to appear linked to parvovirus B19, influenza, CMV and Epstein-Barr virus. In a later analysis, TCR association rates were found to vary across HLA loci, with the most associated TCRs seen for DRB1 alleles and the fewest for HLA-C alleles. According to the authors, the approach could potentially be generalized to other disease states and immunological phenotypes. Correlated functional status among segregating V segments might be attributable to linkage disequilibrium, but an unknown experimental factor could not be ruled out. The 87-base-pair reads could not distinguish some IMGT-functional V segments, including TRBV6-2 and TRBV6-3, so those segments were excluded. In a later analysis, HLA-associated TCR beta chains showed more clonal expansion and lower generation probabilities than non-associated chains that were equally common. A further reported finding was that TCR beta sequences accurately predicted the HLA-A and HLA-B alleles for most subjects in the first cohort. Sequencing depth was assumed to be roughly uniform across donors in the presence/absence analyses, though that assumption may not hold.

This clonotype was sampled from a man aged 50 to 60 in good health and CMV-seropositive. The rearrangement combines TRBV10-1 with TRBJ2-3, with 14 bases in between that match TRBD2. Sequencing was done on a sample of PBMCs. The CDR3 protein is CASREGLAGADTQYF. Read as DNA, the sequence is TGCGCCAGCAGGGAGGGACTAGCGGGAGCAGATACGCAGTATTTT.